One and the same sample provided the 28 T cell receptor beta chains below, sequenced in a study of blood T cell repertoires in COVID-19. Repertoires were generated with immunoSEQ multiplex PCR, while TCRdb's copy carries only in-frame clones and drops some. Of some 180,000 clones listed, 88% are singletons. Sequenced sample: peripheral blood. The receptors come from a man in his forties or fifties who had recovered from COVID-19.

The chain joins TRBV5-3 to TRBJ2-1, with D possibly TRBD2 on 5 matching bases. TRBV5-3 is annotated as an ORF whose role is uncertain. The CDR3 has 16 amino acids. Trimming took off 1 base at V and 7 bases at J, with 18 bases between the two ends. CDR3 region: CARSLSRETFGNEQFF. DNA of the CDR3: TGTGCCAGAAGCTTGTCGAGGGAGACATTTGGAAATGAGCAGTTCTTC.

The genes are TRBV29-1 and TRBJ1-5; D gene uncertain. CDR1 and CDR2 (germline): SQVTM, ANQGSEA. With 4 bases removed from V and 3 bases from J, the gap between germline ends came to 10 bases. This CDR3 region has 13 residues. In DNA, the CDR3 is TGCAGCGTTGCGGGTGGCGACAATCAGCCCCAGCATTTT. It is translated as CSVAGGDNQPQHF.

The rearrangement joins TRBV21-1 to TRBJ2-1; TRBD2 is taken as the D call from the table, unchecked against the DNA. TRBV21-1 is reported as a pseudogene. The CDR3 totals 18 residues. The CDR3 DNA sequence: TGTGCCAGCAGCCTACTTCCGGGACTAGCGGGAGGGGACAATGAGCAGTTCTTC. This translates into CASSLLPGLAGGDNEQFF.

The genes are TRBV7-2 and TRBJ2-3, with TRBD2 as a possible D gene (5 bases). The CDR3 sequence is 14 residues long. Germline V lookup: CDR1 SGHTA, CDR2 FQGNSA. V lost 1 base, J lost 5 bases, and 10 bases lay in between. CDR3 in amino acids: CASSLGGSIDTQYF. Written as DNA, the CDR3 is TGTGCCAGCAGCTTAGGAGGGAGTATAGATACGCAGTATTTT.

This sequence joins TRBV18 and TRBJ2-1; TRBD1 matches 8 bases. CDR3 size: 15 residues. The germline V gene has CDR1 KGHSH and CDR2 LQKENI. The trim removed 3 bases at V and 7 bases at J, leaving 8 bases unmatched. CDR3 in amino acids: CASSPQGTGRNEQFF. The CDR3 DNA reads TGTGCCAGCTCACCGCAGGGGACAGGCAGGAATGAGCAGTTCTTC.

The chain has TRBV10-3 and TRBJ2-7; no reliable D call. CDR3 size: 15 residues. Trimming removed 0 bases from V and 5 bases from J, with 14 bases in between. Germline V gives CDR1 ENHRY, CDR2 SYGVKD. In DNA form, the CDR3 reads TGTGCCATCAGTGAGTCAGGCAGCTCGGGTGACGAGCAGTACTTC. Its translation is CAISESGSSGDEQYF.

The sample holds one count of this clone. The V call is TRBV7-3, the J call TRBJ2-1; 7 positions match TRBD1. Looked up from germline, CDR1 is SGHTA and CDR2 is FQGTGA. The CDR3 extends over 15 amino acids. Trimming cost V 6 bases and J 5 bases; bases outside gene matches: 10. CDR3 nucleotide sequence: TGTGCCAGCAGTAGACAGGGTAACACAAACAATGAGCAGTTCTTC. Amino acid sequence: CASSRQGNTNNEQFF.

The chain recombines TRBV7-9 with TRBJ1-1; the D is unclear. The CDR3 spans 13 residues. Trimming removed 1 base at V and 6 bases at J, with 9 bases between. Germline CDR1 is SEHNR and CDR2 is FQNEAQ (reference sequence). The DNA of the CDR3 is TGTGCCAGCAGCTTAGTCCCCCGGTCTGAAGCTTTCTTT. Translating it yields CASSLVPRSEAFF.

The rearrangement links TRBV9 to TRBJ2-5; the D gene is possibly TRBD1 (5 bases). The CDR3 is 14 amino acids. Germline CDR1 reads SGDLS; CDR2 reads YYNGEE. The V gene lost 4 bases and the J gene lost 3 bases, with 13 bases spanning the gap. CDR3 in amino acids: CASSLGIGEETQYF. CDR3 nucleotide sequence: TGTGCCAGCAGCCTGGGGATAGGGGAAGAGACCCAGTACTTC.

The rearrangement joins TRBV18 to TRBJ2-1, with D possibly TRBD2 on 6 matching bases. The V and J ends lost 1 base and 6 bases respectively, with 13 bases between them. This CDR3 comprises 15 residues. Germline V gene lookup returns CDR1 KGHSH and CDR2 LQKENI. This CDR3 is CASSPLRELGNEQFF. The CDR3, as DNA: TGTGCCAGCTCACCACTTCGGGAGCTGGGCAATGAGCAGTTCTTC.

This chain joins TRBV5-1 and TRBJ2-2; 8 bases map to TRBD1. Germline CDR1 and CDR2: SGHRS and YFSETQ. The CDR3 has 16 amino acids. With 0 bases clipped from V and 4 bases from J, the junction kept 5 bases outside the gene matches. CDR3 in DNA: TGCGCCAGCAGCTTGGTGGGACAGGAGTTCACCGGGGAGCTGTTTTTT. The encoded protein is CASSLVGQEFTGELFF.

With regard to this clone: Germline is not matched at one junction end, which may reflect a read error. The J gene is TRBJ2-1, the V gene TRBV27; 10 bases are a match to TRBD2. Germline assignment: CDR1 MNHEY and CDR2 SMNVEV (reference sequence). The CDR3 runs to 17 residues. CDR3 loop: CASSSPRLAGSFNEQFF. Written as DNA, the CDR3 is TGTGCCAGCAGTTCGCCCAGACTAGCGGGTTCCTTCAATGAGCAGTTCTTC.

This clone was observed a few times. The V call is TRBV21-1, the J call TRBJ2-1; the table's D call, TRBD2, has no DNA check behind it. TRBV21-1 is annotated as a pseudogene. CDR3 size: 17 residues. The CDR3: CASSSRQTSIIYNEQFF. Here the CDR3 DNA reads TGTGCCAGCAGCTCGCGTCAAACTAGTATAATCTACAATGAGCAGTTCTTC.

In its sample, this clone was seen once. CDR3 residues: CATSDSGTGGLAGETQYF. CDR3 in DNA: TGTGCCACCAGTGATTCCGGGACGGGCGGACTAGCGGGCGAGACCCAGTACTTC. V is TRBV24-1 and J is TRBJ2-5; 11 bases are a match to TRBD2. Germline V CDR1 and CDR2: KGHDR, SFDVKD. The trim removed 2 bases at V and 5 bases at J, leaving 12 bases unmatched. This CDR3 has 18 amino acids.

CDR3: CASRARLAVSSYEQYF. CDR3 DNA sequence: TGTGCCAGCAGGGCCCGACTAGCGGTAAGCTCCTACGAGCAGTACTTC. This chain uses TRBV6-6 with TRBJ2-7; 9 bases align to TRBD2. This CDR3 comprises 16 residues. Germline assignment: CDR1 MNHNY and CDR2 SVGAGI (reference sequence). J was trimmed by 0 bases and V by 6 bases; bases with no gene match: 9.

This chain uses TRBV6-2 or TRBV6-3 with TRBJ2-5, with a possible D match to TRBD1 (5 bases). V lost 6 bases and J lost 5, with 13 bases in between. Germline V gene data show CDR1 as MNHEY and CDR2 as SVGEGT. CDR3 length: 13 amino acids. CDR3 loop: CASSPGRAETQYF. The CDR3 DNA sequence: TGTGCCAGCAGCCCGGGCAGGGCGGAGACCCAGTACTTC.

This chain joins TRBV19 and TRBJ1-5, with D uncertain. V shed 5 bases and J shed 2 bases, with 19 bases lying between them. CDR1 LNHDA and CDR2 SQIVND come from the germline V gene (reference sequence). The CDR3 extends over 17 amino acids. The CDR3 protein is CASSLPRAGEGNQPQHF. CDR3 sequence (DNA): TGTGCCAGTAGTCTCCCCCGAGCCGGGGAGGGCAATCAGCCCCAGCATTTT. The full variable domain, its missing parts supplied by reference TRBV19 and TRBJ1-5, is DGGITQSPKYLFRKEGQNVTLSCEQNLNHDAMYWYRQDPGQGLRLIYYSQIVNDFQKGDIAEGYSVSREKKESFPLTVTSAQKNPTAFYLCASSLPRAGEGNQPQHFGDGTRLSIL.

The chain carries TRBV2 and TRBJ2-3; 12 nucleotides align to TRBD2. The CDR3 is 16 amino acids. The V gene's germline CDR1 is SNHLY and CDR2 FYNNEI. The junction had 4 bases not matched to a gene; V was cut back by 6 bases and J by 0 bases. The CDR3 DNA is TGTGCCAGCAGACTTCTAGCGGGAGGGAGCACAGATACGCAGTATTTT. It codes for CASRLLAGGSTDTQYF.

V usage is TRBV7-6 and J usage is TRBJ2-3; TRBD2 matches 8 bases. V was clipped by 5 bases and J by 2 bases; unmatched bases: 9. This CDR3 is 16 amino acids long. Germline V CDR1 and CDR2: SGHVS, FNYEAQ. CDR3 DNA sequence: TGTGCCAGCAGCCTCAACCGGGGGGGCTACACAGATACGCAGTATTTT. Translating it yields CASSLNRGGYTDTQYF.

The V gene is TRBV6-4, the J gene TRBJ2-3; 8 nucleotides align to TRBD2. J gave up 3 bases and V 6 bases, and 5 bases lay outside the gene matches. Germline lookup yields CDR1 MRHNA and CDR2 SNTAGT. CDR3 length: 14 amino acids. This CDR3 reads CASSLTSETDTQYF. CDR3 coding DNA: TGTGCCAGCAGCCTGACTAGCGAAACAGATACGCAGTATTTT.

The chain employs TRBV5-1 and TRBJ2-3; 10 bases agree with TRBD2. The CDR3 spans 16 residues. The V gene's germline CDR1 is SGHRS and CDR2 YFSETQ. J lost 3 bases, V lost 0 bases, and 4 bases had no gene match. The CDR3 DNA reads as TGCGCCAGCAGCTTGGTTGGACTAGCGGCTACAGATACGCAGTATTTT. This gives the protein CASSLVGLAATDTQYF.

As concerns this clone: The junction departs from germline at one end; a sequencing error may be responsible. The CDR3: CAIQGLERYF. As DNA, the CDR3 is TGTGCCATACAAGGACTAGAGCGGTACTTC. The chain is built from TRBV2 and TRBJ2-7; 7 positions agree with TRBD2. CDR1 SNHLY and CDR2 FYNNEI come from the germline V gene. The CDR3 has 10 residues.

The chain combines TRBV7-6 with TRBJ2-5; 10 nucleotides agree with TRBD1. The junction had 7 bases not matched to a gene; V was cut back by 5 bases and J by 4 bases. Per the germline V gene, CDR1 is SGHVS and CDR2 is FNYEAQ. The CDR3 is made up of 15 amino acids. As DNA, the CDR3 is TGTGCCAGCAGCGCCGGGACAGGGGTGGGAGAGACCCAGTACTTC. This codes for CASSAGTGVGETQYF.

This clone has just one count. J is TRBJ2-1 and V is TRBV4-1; D not resolved. V lost 0 bases and J lost 0, with 9 bases in between. Germline loops: CDR1 MGHRA, CDR2 YSYEKL. The CDR3 totals 16 residues. The CDR3 loop is CASSQDPRSSYNEQFF. CDR3 nucleotides: TGCGCCAGCAGCCAAGATCCCCGTAGCTCCTACAATGAGCAGTTCTTC.

This chain uses TRBV2 with TRBJ2-3; TRBD1 aligns across 8 bases. Germline values: CDR1 SNHLY, CDR2 FYNNEI. The V segment lost 6 bases and the J segment 6 bases; nucleotides outside the gene matches: 8. The CDR3 is made up of 14 amino acids. The CDR3 is CASSGQGSADTQYF. The CDR3, as DNA: TGTGCCAGCAGCGGACAGGGTTCGGCGGATACGCAGTATTTT. Full variable domain (rest looked up from reference TRBV2 and TRBJ2-3): EPEVTQTPSHQVTQMGQEVILRCVPISNHLYFYWYRQILGQKVEFLVSFYNNEISEKSEIFDDQFSVERPDGSNFTLKIRSTKLEDSAMYFCASSGQGSADTQYFGPGTRLTVL.

This sequence joins TRBV6-2 or TRBV6-3 and TRBJ2-7, with TRBD1 matching over 10 bases. J was trimmed by 11 bases and V by 2 bases; bases with no gene match: 12. Germline CDR1 and CDR2: MNHEY and SVGEGT. The length of the CDR3 is 15 residues. CDR3 sequence (DNA): TGTGCCAGCAGTTACCCGACAGGGGGCGCTTTTCTAAAGTACTTC. As protein: CASSYPTGGAFLKYF.

This chain's CDR3 is CASSPGQGSNQPQHF. The CDR3 DNA reads as TGTGCCAGCAGCCCCGGACAGGGTAGCAATCAGCCCCAGCATTTT. The V call is TRBV7-2, the J call TRBJ1-5, with 8 bases that match TRBD1. Germline V gives CDR1 SGHTA, CDR2 FQGNSA. The CDR3 sequence is 15 residues long. J lost 0 bases, V lost 5 bases, and 3 bases had no gene match.

The chain joins TRBV2 to TRBJ1-1, with D hard to call. This CDR3 has 13 amino acids. V lost 3 bases and J lost 11, with 16 bases in between. Germline V gives CDR1 SNHLY, CDR2 FYNNEI. The CDR3 region is CASSDRRLKEAFF. CDR3 nucleotides: TGTGCCAGCAGTGACAGACGCTTAAAGGAGGCTTTCTTT.